The source of this T cell receptor beta chain is a study of metastatic and nonmetastatic thyroid tumors. Germline assignment: CDR1 LGHDT and CDR2 YNNKEL (reference sequence). The CDR3 is made up of 14 amino acids. Trimming took 0 bases from V and 7 from J, leaving 11 bases between them. This clone was found a few times. All patients were treatment-naive before thyroid surgery. TCRdb re-clonotyped the PCR reads via MiXCR. The sample contains 35,000 to 50,000 clones, 9.5% to 13% of which appear only once. This TCR came from a male donor with papillary thyroid cancer or a benign thyroid nodule (not recorded which). Some clones in this sample may be carry-over from other donors' samples. Sequencing used blood. The chain uses TRBV3-1 and TRBJ2-3, with D tentatively TRBD1 (6 bases). The CDR3 protein is CASSQDSGTNTQYF. CDR3 DNA sequence: TGTGCCAGCAGCCAAGATTCAGGGACAAATACGCAGTATTTT.